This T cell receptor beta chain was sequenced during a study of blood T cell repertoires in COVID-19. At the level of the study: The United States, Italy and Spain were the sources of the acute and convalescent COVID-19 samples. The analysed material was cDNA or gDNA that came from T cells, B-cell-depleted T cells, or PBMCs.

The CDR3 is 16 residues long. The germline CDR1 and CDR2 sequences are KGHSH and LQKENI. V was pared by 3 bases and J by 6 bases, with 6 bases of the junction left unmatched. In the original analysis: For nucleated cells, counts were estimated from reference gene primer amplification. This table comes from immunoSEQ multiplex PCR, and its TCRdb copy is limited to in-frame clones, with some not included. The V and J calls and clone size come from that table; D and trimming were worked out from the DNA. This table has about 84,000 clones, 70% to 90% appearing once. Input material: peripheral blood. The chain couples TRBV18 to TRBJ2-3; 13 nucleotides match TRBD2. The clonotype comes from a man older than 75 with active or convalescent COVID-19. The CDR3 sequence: CASSPGTSGISDTQYF. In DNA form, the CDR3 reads TGTGCCAGCTCACCGGGGACTAGCGGGATATCTGATACGCAGTATTTT.